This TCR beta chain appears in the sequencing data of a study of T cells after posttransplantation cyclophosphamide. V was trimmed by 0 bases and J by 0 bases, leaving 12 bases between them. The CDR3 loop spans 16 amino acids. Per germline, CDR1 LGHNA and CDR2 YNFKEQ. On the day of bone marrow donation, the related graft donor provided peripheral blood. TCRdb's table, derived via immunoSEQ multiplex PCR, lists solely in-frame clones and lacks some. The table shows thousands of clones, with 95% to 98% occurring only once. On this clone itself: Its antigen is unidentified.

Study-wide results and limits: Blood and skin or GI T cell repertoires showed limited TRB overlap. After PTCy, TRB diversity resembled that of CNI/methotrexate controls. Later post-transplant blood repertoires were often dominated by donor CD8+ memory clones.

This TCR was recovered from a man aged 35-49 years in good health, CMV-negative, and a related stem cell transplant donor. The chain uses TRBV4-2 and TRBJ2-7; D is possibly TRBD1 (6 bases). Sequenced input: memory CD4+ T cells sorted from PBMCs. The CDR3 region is CASSQDFTGISYEQYF. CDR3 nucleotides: TGTGCCAGCAGCCAAGATTTTACAGGGATCTCCTACGAGCAGTACTTC.